This T cell receptor beta chain was sequenced during a study of blood T cells in healthy people across ages. Concerning this clonotype itself: Its antigen is still unknown.

Germline-derived CDR1 and CDR2 are ENHRY and SYGVKD. The ends lost 4 bases at V and 6 bases at J; junction bases unmatched: 6. The CDR3 spans 15 residues. Then a second PCR, running roughly 7 to 11 cycles, was carried out with a sample-barcoded 5' primer and a J-beta primer mix. Each cDNA molecule was tagged by a template-switch adaptor that had 12 random nucleotides. In TCRdb, the 5' RACE reads were re-called with MiXCR into one record per CDR3 protein. The sample yields roughly 720,000 distinct CDR3 sequences, about 55% seen once. Study outcomes and limitations: Using unsorted PBMCs precluded a conclusive naive versus antigen-experienced comparison. Estimates based on one million T cells were treated as lower bounds. The long-lived group displayed more naive CD4+ cells, plus higher diversity, than the aged donors did.

The sequenced sample was blood. The chain links TRBV10-3 to TRBJ2-3; 11 positions agree with TRBD2. This TCR came from a man aged 80 or over in good health. This chain's CDR3 is CAISGGTSGRDTQYF. CDR3 DNA sequence: TGTGCCATCAGTGGTGGGACTAGCGGAAGGGATACGCAGTATTTT.